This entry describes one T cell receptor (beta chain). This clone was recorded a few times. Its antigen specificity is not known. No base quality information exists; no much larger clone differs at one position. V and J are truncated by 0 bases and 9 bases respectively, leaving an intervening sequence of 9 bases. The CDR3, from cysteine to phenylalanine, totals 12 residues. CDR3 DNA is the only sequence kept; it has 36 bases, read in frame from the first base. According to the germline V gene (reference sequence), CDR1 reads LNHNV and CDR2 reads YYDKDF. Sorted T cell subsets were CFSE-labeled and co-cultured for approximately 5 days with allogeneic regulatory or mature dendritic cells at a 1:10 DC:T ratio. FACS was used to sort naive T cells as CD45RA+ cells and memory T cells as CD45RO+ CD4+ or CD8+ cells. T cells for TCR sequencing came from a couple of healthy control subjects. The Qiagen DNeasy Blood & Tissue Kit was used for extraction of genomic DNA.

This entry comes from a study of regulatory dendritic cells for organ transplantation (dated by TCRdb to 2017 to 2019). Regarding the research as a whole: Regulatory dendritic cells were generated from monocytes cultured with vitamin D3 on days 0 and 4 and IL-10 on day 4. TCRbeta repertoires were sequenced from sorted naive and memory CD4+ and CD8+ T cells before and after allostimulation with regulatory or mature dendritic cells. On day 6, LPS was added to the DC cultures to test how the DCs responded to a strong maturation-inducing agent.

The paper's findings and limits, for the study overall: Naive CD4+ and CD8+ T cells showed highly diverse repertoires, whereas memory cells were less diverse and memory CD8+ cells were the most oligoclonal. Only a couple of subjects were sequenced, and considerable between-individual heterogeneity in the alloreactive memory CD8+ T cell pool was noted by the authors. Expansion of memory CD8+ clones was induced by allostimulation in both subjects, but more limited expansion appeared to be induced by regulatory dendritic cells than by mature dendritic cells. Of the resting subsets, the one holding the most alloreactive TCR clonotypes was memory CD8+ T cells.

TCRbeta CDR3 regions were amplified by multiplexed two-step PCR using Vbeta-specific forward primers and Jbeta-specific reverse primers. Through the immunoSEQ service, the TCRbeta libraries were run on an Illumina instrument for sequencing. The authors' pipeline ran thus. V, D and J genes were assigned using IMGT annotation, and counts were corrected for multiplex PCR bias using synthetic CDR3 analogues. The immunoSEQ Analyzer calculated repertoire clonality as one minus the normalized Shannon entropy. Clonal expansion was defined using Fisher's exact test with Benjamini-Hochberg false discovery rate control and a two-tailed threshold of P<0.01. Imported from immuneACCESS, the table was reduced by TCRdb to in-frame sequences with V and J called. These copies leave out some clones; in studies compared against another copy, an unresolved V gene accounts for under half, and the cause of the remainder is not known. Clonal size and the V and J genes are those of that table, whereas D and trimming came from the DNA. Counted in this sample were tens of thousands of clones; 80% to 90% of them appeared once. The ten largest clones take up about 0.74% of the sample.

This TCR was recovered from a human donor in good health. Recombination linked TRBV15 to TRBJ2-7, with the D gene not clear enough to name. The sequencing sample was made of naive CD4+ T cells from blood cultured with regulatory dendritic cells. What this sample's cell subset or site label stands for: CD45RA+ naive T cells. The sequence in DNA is TGTGCCACCAGCAGAGATGTAAGGGTGCAGTACTTC. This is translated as CATSRDVRVQYF.